Below, 23 T cell receptor beta chains from the same sample are listed, as sequenced in a study of identical twins. TCRdb used MiXCR to reprocess the 5' RACE reads, holding one entry per CDR3 protein. This table has 750,000 to 950,000 distinct CDR3 sequences, around 12% appearing once. The sample was also linked to a second study, of yellow fever vaccine responses in identical twins.

Sequencing was carried out using PBMCs. Receptors originate from a woman in her late teens or twenties in good health.

The CDR3 nucleotides are TGTGCCAGCAGCTCAGGGGTAAACATTCAGTACTTC. It specifies CASSSGVNIQYF. The V gene is TRBV7-9, the J gene TRBJ2-4; D perhaps matches TRBD1 (6 bases). V lost 4 bases, J lost 6 bases, and 7 bases lay in between. Germline V lookup: CDR1 SEHNR, CDR2 FQNEAQ (reference sequence). The CDR3 covers 12 residues.

This clonotype showed up just a few times. The rearrangement joins TRBV11-3 to TRBJ2-1; D is possibly TRBD1 (6 bases). V was cut by 4 bases and J by 8 bases, with 12 bases left in between. The V gene's germline CDR1 is SGHNT and CDR2 YENEEA. CDR3 length: 13 residues. The CDR3 nucleotides read TGTGCCAGCAGCTCCGGGACACTCGATGAGCAGTTCTTC. Its protein product is CASSSGTLDEQFF.

The V gene is TRBV14, the J gene TRBJ2-5; TRBD2 aligns across 12 bases. The germline V gene has CDR1 SGHDN and CDR2 FVKESK. CDR3 size: 17 residues. Trimming cost V 0 bases and J 5 bases; bases outside gene matches: 7. CDR3 protein: CASSQDLAGGSYETQYF. CDR3 sequence (DNA): TGTGCCAGCAGCCAAGATCTAGCGGGAGGGTCATATGAGACCCAGTACTTC. The variable domain in full, completed from reference TRBV14 and TRBJ2-5, reads EAGVTQFPSHSVIEKGQTVTLRCDPISGHDNLYWYRRVMGKEIKFLLHFVKESKQDESGMPNNRFLAERTGGTYSTLKVQPAELEDSGVYFCASSQDLAGGSYETQYFGPGTRLLVL.

This clonotype was observed a few times. The V and J genes are TRBV12-3 or TRBV12-4 and TRBJ2-1, with 11 bases matching TRBD1. Trimming cost V 4 bases and J 7 bases; bases outside gene matches: 9. The CDR3 totals 16 residues. CDR3 loop: CASSYPGTGGSNEQFF. The CDR3 nucleotides read TGTGCCAGCAGTTACCCCGGGACAGGGGGATCTAATGAGCAGTTCTTC.

This clonotype turned up a few times. The rearrangement uses TRBV12-3 or TRBV12-4 and TRBJ2-5; 13 nucleotides align to TRBD2. This CDR3 is 14 amino acids long. The V and J ends lost 6 bases and 8 bases, in that order; junction bases with no gene match: 6. The CDR3: CASRATSGGTTQYF. The DNA of the CDR3 is TGTGCCAGCAGGGCGACTAGCGGGGGGACAACCCAGTACTTC.

The rearrangement joins TRBV24-1 to TRBJ1-5, with a weak D call TRBD1 (6 bases). The CDR3 runs to 14 residues. Germline V gene lookup returns CDR1 KGHDR and CDR2 SFDVKD. V was cut by 10 bases and J by 2 bases, with 14 bases left in between. The CDR3 protein is CATSTGFGNQPQHF. The CDR3 DNA reads as TGTGCCACGAGTACAGGGTTCGGCAATCAGCCCCAGCATTTT.

The V call is TRBV7-2, the J call TRBJ2-7; 10 positions agree with TRBD1. The CDR3 extends over 15 amino acids. Unmatched junction bases numbered 2, after V lost 0 bases and J lost 3 bases. The germline gives CDR1 SGHTA, CDR2 FQGNSA. The CDR3 is CASSLAGQGIYEQYV. CDR3 DNA: TGTGCCAGCAGCTTAGCGGGACAGGGGATCTACGAGCAGTACGTC.

There are a few counts of this clonotype. The V and J genes are TRBV28 and TRBJ2-3, with 8 nucleotides matching TRBD2. This CDR3 comprises 15 residues. The junction had 7 bases not matched to a gene; V was cut back by 5 bases and J by 3 bases. Germline assignment: CDR1 MDHEN and CDR2 SYDVKM. DNA for the CDR3: TGTGCCAGCAGTCCCGTAGCGGGGTGGACAGATACGCAGTATTTT. Its translation: CASSPVAGWTDTQYF. The variable domain in full, with the rest retrieved from reference TRBV28 and TRBJ2-3, is DVKVTQSSRYLVKRTGEKVFLECVQDMDHENMFWYRQDPGLGLRLIYFSYDVKMKEKGDIPEGYSVSREKKERFSLILESASTNQTSMYLCASSPVAGWTDTQYFGPGTRLTVL.

The chain links TRBV12-3 or TRBV12-4 to TRBJ2-7; D not certain. CDR3 length equals 12 residues. Trimming pared 5 bases from V and 7 bases from J, leaving 12 bases between. For the CDR3, the DNA is TGTGCCAGCAGTCCCGCTACTACGGAGCAGTACTTC. Translating gives CASSPATTEQYF.

The rearrangement joins TRBV24-1 to TRBJ1-4; TRBD1 matches at 10 bases. The CDR3 is 17 residues long. Trimming took 2 bases from V and 5 from J; bases not matched to a gene: 7. Per the germline V gene, CDR1 is KGHDR and CDR2 is SFDVKD. CDR3: CATSDSPGQGPNEKLFF. CDR3 nucleotides: TGTGCCACCAGTGATTCGCCGGGACAGGGGCCCAATGAAAAACTGTTTTTT.

This clonotype was found a few times. This chain connects TRBV12-3 or TRBV12-4 to TRBJ2-3; D tentatively fits TRBD1 or TRBD2 (6 bases each). Trimming left V 6 bases short and J 2 bases short, with 21 bases between. The CDR3 covers 17 residues. The CDR3 here is CASRPSLGGRYTDTQYF. CDR3 nucleotides: TGTGCCAGCAGGCCCTCACTAGGGGGGCGTTACACAGATACGCAGTATTTT.

This clonotype was seen more than once but under ten times. The chain employs TRBV12-3 or TRBV12-4 and TRBJ2-4, with 7 bases identical to TRBD1. CDR3 length: 13 residues. Trimming cost V 2 bases and J 6 bases; bases outside gene matches: 1. The CDR3 loop is CASSLNRGNIQYF. As DNA, the CDR3 is TGTGCCAGCAGTTTAAACAGGGGAAACATTCAGTACTTC.

The chain employs TRBV15 and TRBJ2-3, with D possibly matching TRBD2 (6 bases). Germline-derived CDR1 and CDR2 are LNHNV and YYDKDF (reference sequence). This CDR3 is 16 amino acids long. V was pared by 6 bases and J by 4 bases, with 20 bases between. The CDR3 DNA sequence: TGTGCCACCAGTCCCCACGGGACTGCCAATTCAGATACGCAGTATTTT. It encodes CATSPHGTANSDTQYF.

V gene TRBV25-1 combines with J gene TRBJ2-1; possible D gene TRBD1, 6 bases. The CDR3 is 14 residues long. Trimming removed 4 bases at V and 4 bases at J, with 11 bases between. Germline V gene lookup returns CDR1 MGHDK and CDR2 SYGVNS. Here the CDR3 reads CASSGGLAYNEQFF. Here the CDR3 DNA reads TGTGCCAGCAGTGGGGGGCTTGCGTACAATGAGCAGTTCTTC.

The chain links TRBV20-1 to TRBJ2-1; a weak D match, TRBD2 (5 bases). This CDR3 contains 13 residues. The V end lost 6 bases, the J end lost 5 bases, and 14 bases lay between the germline ends. Germline CDR1 DFQATT, CDR2 SNEGSKA (reference sequence). DNA for the CDR3: TGCAGTGCCGGACGGGGAGATAACAATGAGCAGTTCTTC. Residues: CSAGRGDNNEQFF.

The J gene is TRBJ1-6, the V gene TRBV19; D unclear. Germline CDR1 and CDR2: LNHDA and SQIVND (reference sequence). This CDR3 spans 14 amino acids. The germline V and J ends were trimmed by 0 bases and 15 bases, with 15 bases remaining between them. The CDR3 region is CASSIDPSRVRLHF. As DNA, the CDR3 is TGTGCCAGTAGTATAGATCCAAGTAGGGTGCGCCTCCACTTT.

This clonotype showed up just a few times. This chain connects TRBV12-3 or TRBV12-4 to TRBJ1-2; no firm D call. The CDR3 is 15 residues long. Trimming left V 6 bases short and J 8 bases short, with 22 bases between. The CDR3 DNA follows: TGTGCCAGCAGCCAGACCGGGGTTCCGGCGGACGGCTACACCTTC. Translated: CASSQTGVPADGYTF.

The rearrangement links TRBV20-1 to TRBJ2-1; 12 positions match TRBD2. This CDR3 comprises 17 residues. Germline CDR1 is DFQATT and CDR2 is SNEGSKA (reference sequence). With V trimmed by 2 bases and J by 13 bases, 18 bases remained unmatched. The CDR3 protein is CSARLTSGSSYNEGQFF. CDR3 DNA: TGCAGTGCTAGATTGACTAGCGGGAGCTCCTACAATGAGGGCCAGTTCTTC.

The gene calls are TRBV7-8 and TRBJ2-7, with 11 bases identical to TRBD1. CDR3 length: 15 residues. The ends lost 4 bases at V and 5 bases at J; junction bases unmatched: 7. Germline CDR1 SGHVS, CDR2 FQNEAQ. The CDR3 coding sequence is TGTGCCAGCAGCTCACTCCGGGGACAGGGGGACGAGCAGTACTTC. Translating it yields CASSSLRGQGDEQYF.

The chain is built from TRBV7-9 and TRBJ1-5, with a weak D call TRBD1 (5 bases). The germline V and J ends were trimmed by 1 base and 11 bases, with 18 bases remaining between them. Germline-derived CDR1 and CDR2 are SEHNR and FQNEAQ (reference sequence). This CDR3 has 15 residues. The CDR3 nucleotides are TGTGCCAGCAGCTTAGGGGAGGGGTATGCCGGGGCCCAGCATTTT. This encodes CASSLGEGYAGAQHF.

The rearrangement uses TRBV6-1 and TRBJ1-4, with TRBD1 identical over 9 bases. Germline assignment: CDR1 MNHNS and CDR2 SASEGT. The J segment lost 7 bases and the V segment lost 9 bases, leaving 9 bases of the junction unmatched. The CDR3 spans 14 residues. The CDR3 here is CASHRDRVFEKLFF. CDR3 nucleotides: TGTGCCAGTCACCGGGACAGGGTTTTTGAAAAACTGTTTTTT.

This clonotype turned up a few times. The junction shows a germline mismatch at one end, possibly a read error. This rearrangement joins TRBV2 to TRBJ2-1; no clear D. The CDR3 sequence is 10 residues long. Looked up from germline, CDR1 is SNHLY and CDR2 is FYNNEI. The DNA for the CDR3 is TGTTCCAGCAGTTCTAATGAGCAGTTCTTC. It translates to CSSSSNEQFF.

This clonotype was recorded a few times. The CDR3 reads CASSLSWGRSSYNEQFF. CDR3 bases: TGTGCCAGCAGTTTATCCTGGGGGCGGAGCTCCTACAATGAGCAGTTCTTC. V is TRBV27 and J is TRBJ2-1; D perhaps matches TRBD1 (6 bases). The CDR3 has 17 amino acids. The germline gives CDR1 MNHEY, CDR2 SMNVEV (reference sequence). V was shortened by 0 bases and J by 0 bases, with 12 bases between the two germline ends.